The 23 T cell receptor beta chains reported below all come from one sample, sequenced in a study of control samples from healthy donors and cancer patients. The assay was immunoSEQ multiplex PCR, and TCRdb's table has in-frame clones only and misses some. The profile shows over 85,000 clones, 88% of them singletons. Specimen: PBMCs. The receptors shown here come from a woman aged 55-70 years with lung cancer.

The V and J genes are TRBV6-4 and TRBJ1-3; no reliable D call. The CDR3 contains 13 residues. The germline V and J ends were trimmed by 8 bases and 0 bases, with 8 bases remaining between them. In germline, CDR1 is MRHNA, CDR2 SNTAGT. CDR3 sequence reads: CASWRRSGNTIYF. CDR3 nucleotides: TGTGCCAGCTGGCGACGCTCTGGAAACACCATATATTTT.

CDR3 in amino acids: CASSLGFRGSAEAFF. The CDR3 DNA follows: TGTGCCAGCAGCTTAGGTTTTAGGGGCTCAGCTGAAGCTTTCTTT. The chain links TRBV7-9 to TRBJ1-1, with D possibly matching TRBD1 (5 bases). Trimming took 1 base from V and 6 from J, leaving 15 bases between them. Germline loops: CDR1 SEHNR, CDR2 FQNEAQ (reference sequence). The CDR3 totals 15 residues. Variable domain in full (rest from reference TRBV7-9 and TRBJ1-1): DTGVSQNPRHKITKRGQNVTFRCDPISEHNRLYWYRQTLGQGPEFLTYFQNEAQLEKSRLLSDRFSAERPKGSFSTLEIQRTEQGDSAMYLCASSLGFRGSAEAFFGQGTRLTVV.

This clone was counted a single time. The chain carries TRBV24-1 and TRBJ1-3, with D possibly being TRBD1 (5 bases). This CDR3 is 12 amino acids long. Germline V gene sequence: CDR1 KGHDR, CDR2 SFDVKD. V lost 7 bases and J 10 bases, leaving 13 bases between the germline ends. The CDR3 coding sequence is TGTGCCACCAGCCCCCAGGGTGAAACCATATATTTT. Its protein product is CATSPQGETIYF.

The chain recombines TRBV14 with TRBJ2-1; D ambiguous. The CDR3 extends over 12 amino acids. Trimming left V 3 bases short and J 4 bases short, with 4 bases between. Germline assignment: CDR1 SGHDN and CDR2 FVKESK. The CDR3 protein is CASSQGYNEQFF. The CDR3 bases are TGTGCCAGCAGCCAGGGTTACAATGAGCAGTTCTTC.

The chain is built from TRBV12-3 or TRBV12-4 and TRBJ2-1, with TRBD2 matching 8 bases. V trimming: 7 bases; J trimming: 7 bases; junction bases outside the gene matches: 6. The CDR3 covers 13 residues. The CDR3 reads CASNPGGGNEQFF. The CDR3 DNA follows: TGTGCCAGCAACCCTGGCGGGGGGAATGAGCAGTTCTTC.

The chain has TRBV9 and TRBJ1-1; D remains unclear. V lost 4 bases, J lost 4 bases, and 14 bases lay in between. CDR1 is SGDLS and CDR2 is YYNGEE in the germline V gene. The CDR3 loop spans 14 amino acids. CDR3 residues: CASSTRPEGTEAFF. The CDR3 bases are TGTGCCAGCAGCACTCGACCCGAGGGCACTGAAGCTTTCTTT.

This clone was detected once. The chain carries TRBV9 and TRBJ2-3, with D perhaps TRBD1 (5 bases). This CDR3 is built from 16 residues. Germline V CDR1 and CDR2: SGDLS, YYNGEE. V was clipped by 0 bases and J by 1 base, with 12 bases between them. CDR3 bases: TGTGCCAGCAGCGTAGCGGCGCAGGGTGGCACAGATACGCAGTATTTT. Protein: CASSVAAQGGTDTQYF.

This chain joins TRBV6-5 and TRBJ1-4; 9 nucleotides line up with TRBD1. The V and J ends lost 0 bases and 8 bases, in that order; junction bases with no gene match: 4. Germline CDR1 reads MNHEY; CDR2 reads SVGAGI. The CDR3 contains 15 residues. The DNA for the CDR3 is TGTGCCAGCAGTTACTCGGGACAGGGTGACGAAAAACTGTTTTTT. Translating it yields CASSYSGQGDEKLFF.

The chain is built from TRBV29-1 and TRBJ1-2; TRBD1 agrees at 7 bases. From germline, CDR1 is SQVTM and CDR2 ANQGSEA. The V gene end was trimmed by 6 bases and the J gene end by 0 bases; junction bases not matched to a gene: 7. This CDR3 spans 14 amino acids. CDR3 sequence: CSVQQGPANYGYTF. The CDR3 coding sequence is TGCAGCGTGCAACAGGGGCCAGCTAACTATGGCTACACCTTC.

The gene calls are TRBV13 and TRBJ2-7; D is undetermined. CDR3 length: 14 residues. CDR1 PRHDT and CDR2 FYEKMQ come from the germline V gene (reference sequence). Trimming removed 3 bases at V and 6 bases at J, with 15 bases between. CDR3 DNA: TGTGCCAGCAGCTTGATGGACGGTGTACGCGAGCAGTACTTC. This codes for CASSLMDGVREQYF.

J is TRBJ1-3 and V is TRBV19, with D maybe TRBD1 (5 bases). Germline V CDR1 and CDR2: LNHDA, SQIVND (reference sequence). This CDR3 comprises 15 residues. Deletions cut 7 bases from V and 1 base from J, with 14 bases between. This CDR3 is CASTGDGPSGNTIYF. The CDR3 DNA reads TGTGCCAGTACCGGGGACGGACCTTCTGGAAACACCATATATTTT.

The rearrangement joins TRBV28 to TRBJ1-2; 7 nucleotides match TRBD1. V shed 6 bases, J shed 4 bases, and the junction held 8 bases outside the gene matches. CDR3 size: 14 residues. Germline CDR1 MDHEN, CDR2 SYDVKM. The CDR3 reads CASSPTGSLYGYTF. Written as DNA, the CDR3 is TGTGCCAGCAGCCCGACAGGGAGTCTCTATGGCTACACCTTC.

The chain carries TRBV5-1 and TRBJ2-1; the match to TRBD1 covers 7 bases. CDR1 and CDR2 from the germline V gene are SGHRS and YFSETQ. The junction had 3 bases not matched to a gene; V was cut back by 0 bases and J by 0 bases. This CDR3 is built from 16 residues. CDR3 nucleotides: TGCGCCAGCAGCTTGGAGGGGGCAAGCTCCTACAATGAGCAGTTCTTC. Amino acid sequence: CASSLEGASSYNEQFF.

The chain has TRBV6-5 and TRBJ2-7; 11 bases are shared with TRBD2. The CDR3 runs to 13 residues. J gave up 5 bases and V 6 bases, and 3 bases lay outside the gene matches. The V gene's germline CDR1 is MNHEY and CDR2 SVGAGI. The CDR3 nucleotides read TGTGCCAGCAGCGTGGGACTAGCGGACGAGCAGTACTTC. Translation gives CASSVGLADEQYF.

The V call is TRBV28, the J call TRBJ1-5, with unresolved D. The CDR3 loop spans 15 amino acids. Trimming left V 3 bases short and J 1 base short, with 10 bases between. The germline V gene has CDR1 MDHEN and CDR2 SYDVKM. Here the CDR3 reads CASSFVDTSNQPQHF. Written as DNA, the CDR3 is TGTGCCAGCAGTTTTGTGGATACCAGCAATCAGCCCCAGCATTTT.

This chain's CDR3 is CASGQGRNYGYTF. The CDR3, as DNA: TGTGCCAGCGGGCAGGGGAGAAACTATGGCTACACCTTC. The genes are TRBV6-5 and TRBJ1-2; weak D call: TRBD1 (6 bases). The CDR3 sequence is 13 residues long. Germline V gives CDR1 MNHEY, CDR2 SVGAGI. V was clipped by 8 bases and J by 2 bases, with 12 bases between them.

This sequence joins TRBV4-3 and TRBJ1-1, with unresolved D. V lost 4 bases and J 5 bases, leaving 17 bases between the germline ends. The length of the CDR3 is 15 residues. Germline CDR1 reads LGHNA; CDR2 reads YSLEER. The CDR3: CASSLDRTAETEAFF. As DNA, the CDR3 is TGCGCCAGCAGCCTTGACCGGACGGCGGAGACTGAAGCTTTCTTT.

The chain links TRBV7-2 to TRBJ1-3, with D unclear. V was pared by 2 bases and J by 2 bases, with 4 bases between. This CDR3 region has 13 residues. CDR1 SGHTA and CDR2 FQGNSA come from the germline V gene. CDR3 in DNA: TGTGCCAGCAGCTTATCCGCTGGAAACACCATATATTTT. Its translation is CASSLSAGNTIYF.

This chain connects TRBV19 to TRBJ1-6, with TRBD1 matching 9 bases. There are 14 residues in the CDR3. CDR1 and CDR2 from the germline V gene are LNHDA and SQIVND (reference sequence). The V and J ends lost 7 bases and 7 bases, in that order; junction bases with no gene match: 5. The CDR3 here is CASTPGQGNSPLHF. The CDR3, as DNA: TGTGCCAGTACCCCGGGACAGGGAAATTCACCCCTCCACTTT.

J is TRBJ2-6 and V is TRBV5-1, with no clear D. Trimming took off 0 bases at V and 0 bases at J, with 4 bases between the two ends. Germline CDR1 and CDR2: SGHRS and YFSETQ. The CDR3 has 15 amino acids. The CDR3 spells CASSLESSGANVLTF. The CDR3 nucleotides read TGCGCCAGCAGCTTGGAGAGCTCTGGGGCCAACGTCCTGACTTTC. The whole variable domain, remainder taken from reference TRBV5-1 and TRBJ2-6, is KAGVTQTPRYLIKTRGQQVTLSCSPISGHRSVSWYQQTPGQGLQFLFEYFSETQRNKGNFPGRFSGRQFSNSRSEMNVSTLELGDSALYLCASSLESSGANVLTFGAGSRLTVL.

V is TRBV6-5 and J is TRBJ1-1, with 8 bases lining up with TRBD1. The CDR3 sequence is 13 residues long. Germline CDR1 is MNHEY and CDR2 is SVGAGI. J gave up 4 bases and V 6 bases, and 4 bases lay outside the gene matches. The CDR3 region has the DNA TGTGCCAGCAGGGACAGGGTAGGCACTGAAGCTTTCTTT. It codes for CASRDRVGTEAFF.

There are a few counts of this clone. The V call is TRBV6-5, the J call TRBJ1-3, with 7 bases that match TRBD1. Per germline, CDR1 MNHEY and CDR2 SVGAGI. The CDR3 sequence is 14 residues long. V lost 9 bases and J lost 0; bases outside the gene matches: 5. CDR3 sequence (DNA): TGTGCCAGTATCCGGGACAGCTCTGGAAACACCATATATTTT. Protein sequence: CASIRDSSGNTIYF.

The V gene is TRBV7-9, the J gene TRBJ1-5; D is unresolved. The V end lost 2 bases, the J end lost 5 bases, and 4 bases lay between the germline ends. The V gene's germline CDR1 is SEHNR and CDR2 FQNEAQ (reference sequence). CDR3 size: 12 residues. As DNA, the CDR3 is TGTGCCAGCAGCTTAAGGGATCAGCCCCAGCATTTT. It encodes CASSLRDQPQHF.